The present TCR beta chain was sequenced within a study of blood T cell repertoires in COVID-19. Germline loops: CDR1 LGHDT, CDR2 YNNKEL (reference sequence). V lost 2 bases, J lost 6 bases, and 7 bases stayed unmatched. The CDR3 loop spans 16 amino acids. The sample holds a few counts of this clone. Measured with immunoSEQ multiplex PCR; TCRdb has only the in-frame clones, and not every one. Here the sample spans over 150,000 clones, 80% being singletons. The sample was PBMCs or T cells enriched from blood (not recorded which). V and J are TRBV3-1 (or the pseudogene TRBV3-2) and TRBJ1-4; 9 nucleotides match TRBD1. The origin of this receptor is a woman aged 60-70 years who had recovered from COVID-19. In DNA form, the CDR3 reads TGTGCCAGCAGCCAATTCTCTACAGGGGGCGATGAAAAACTGTTTTTT. It codes for CASSQFSTGGDEKLFF.